The 9 T cell receptor beta chains presented below share a single source sample, sequenced in a study of blood T cell repertoires in COVID-19. Clones were read by immunoSEQ multiplex PCR, and TCRdb kept only the in-frame ones, dropping some. The table records 120,000 or so clones, around 81% of them present only once. Sequencing was done on a sample of peripheral blood. All receptors come from a woman aged 45-65 years with acute or convalescent COVID-19.

J is TRBJ2-3 and V is TRBV7-3, with a weak D call TRBD1 (6 bases). CDR3 size: 14 residues. CDR1 and CDR2 from the germline V gene are SGHTA and FQGTGA. The V end was cut by 5 bases, the J end by 11 bases, with 20 bases between. The DNA for the CDR3 is TGTGCCAGCAGCCTCCGGACAGCCCACGATGTGCAGTATTTT. It translates to CASSLRTAHDVQYF.

The V gene is TRBV7-8, the J gene TRBJ2-7; TRBD2 is a possible D gene (7 bases). CDR1 is SGHVS, CDR2 FQNEAQ, per germline. The CDR3 totals 14 residues. Trimming cost V 5 bases and J 0 bases, with 11 bases left between them. In DNA form, the CDR3 reads TGTGCCAGCAGCCGAGGGGGGGGCTCCTACGAGCAGTACTTC. Its translation: CASSRGGGSYEQYF.

The V gene is TRBV27, the J gene TRBJ1-6; D might be TRBD1 (6 bases). The CDR3 spans 18 residues. CDR1 is MNHEY, CDR2 SMNVEV, per germline (reference sequence). V gave up 0 bases and J gave up 2 bases, with 14 bases separating them. The CDR3 protein is CASSLSGQLTTYNSPLHF. CDR3 DNA: TGTGCCAGCAGTTTATCCGGACAGTTAACCACCTATAATTCACCCCTCCACTTT.

This clone was observed a single time. The chain has TRBV7-3 and TRBJ2-3; D gene ambiguous. CDR3 length equals 14 residues. V gave up 1 base and J gave up 4 bases, with 9 bases separating them. From germline, CDR1 is SGHTA and CDR2 FQGTGA. This chain's CDR3 is CASSLMPGADTQYF. The CDR3 nucleotides are TGTGCCAGCAGCTTAATGCCGGGTGCAGATACGCAGTATTTT.

This clone was seen just once. The chain is built from TRBV7-9 and TRBJ1-6; tentative D call: TRBD1 (5 bases). Germline CDR1 is SEHNR and CDR2 is FQNEAQ (reference sequence). CDR3 length: 15 residues. The V gene lost 2 bases and the J gene lost 7 bases, with 12 bases spanning the gap. CDR3 DNA sequence: TGTGCCAGCAGCTTATTGGCGACAGAAAATTCACCCCTCCACTTT. This codes for CASSLLATENSPLHF.

The rearrangement links TRBV9 to TRBJ2-1; D is possibly TRBD2 (5 bases). With 4 bases removed from V and 6 bases from J, the gap between germline ends came to 17 bases. Germline CDR1 SGDLS, CDR2 YYNGEE. The CDR3 contains 15 residues. The CDR3 reads CASSPQWETANEQFF. Written as DNA, the CDR3 is TGTGCCAGCAGCCCTCAATGGGAGACTGCCAATGAGCAGTTCTTC.

The V and J genes are TRBV14 and TRBJ2-1; 11 bases agree with TRBD2. The germline gives CDR1 SGHDN, CDR2 FVKESK. The CDR3 loop spans 17 amino acids. The trim removed 4 bases at V and 8 bases at J, leaving 13 bases unmatched. The CDR3 DNA follows: TGTGCCAGCAGCCGAGTAGCGGGAGGGCCTAGGATCGATGAGCAGTTCTTC. This translates into CASSRVAGGPRIDEQFF. Complete variable domain (other parts from reference TRBV14 and TRBJ2-1): EAGVTQFPSHSVIEKGQTVTLRCDPISGHDNLYWYRRVMGKEIKFLLHFVKESKQDESGMPNNRFLAERTGGTYSTLKVQPAELEDSGVYFCASSRVAGGPRIDEQFFGPGTRLTVL.

The chain employs TRBV15 and TRBJ1-5, with a weak D call TRBD1 (5 bases). This CDR3 contains 16 residues. The V end was cut by 0 bases, the J end by 4 bases, with 13 bases between. Per germline, CDR1 LNHNV and CDR2 YYDKDF (reference sequence). Here the CDR3 reads CATSRDQGPKNQPQHF. The CDR3 nucleotides are TGTGCCACCAGCAGAGATCAGGGCCCAAAAAATCAGCCCCAGCATTTT.

This chain uses TRBV2 with TRBJ2-1; D may be TRBD1 (6 bases). Trimming took off 4 bases at V and 3 bases at J, with 10 bases between the two ends. The germline CDR1 and CDR2 sequences are SNHLY and FYNNEI. The CDR3 is 14 amino acids. CDR3 sequence reads: CASSAGADYNEQFF. CDR3 nucleotides: TGTGCCAGCAGTGCAGGGGCGGACTACAATGAGCAGTTCTTC.